The clone carrying this T cell receptor beta chain was recorded a few times. V was trimmed by 0 bases and J by 12 bases, leaving 15 bases between them. CDR3 length equals 13 residues. Per germline, CDR1 MNHEY and CDR2 SVGAGI. These data belong to a study of OX40 agonist ivuxolimab in advanced cancers. Study-wide background: Patients were treated with ivuxolimab, an agonistic anti-OX40 (CD134) antibody.

The table came from immunoSEQ multiplex PCR; TCRdb's copy has only in-frame clones and leaves some out. In the table there are 77,000 or so clones, 85% to 90% of which are singletons. This TCR came from an adult with an advanced solid tumor such as melanoma, head and neck, liver or kidney cancer. The source was CD4+ or CD8+ T cells sorted from blood, collected in a trial of the OX40 agonist ivuxolimab. The V gene is TRBV6-5, the J gene TRBJ2-7; D ambiguous. CDR3 residues: CASSYSTRTPPYF. The CDR3 region has the DNA TGTGCCAGCAGTTACTCTACAAGGACCCCCCCGTACTTC.